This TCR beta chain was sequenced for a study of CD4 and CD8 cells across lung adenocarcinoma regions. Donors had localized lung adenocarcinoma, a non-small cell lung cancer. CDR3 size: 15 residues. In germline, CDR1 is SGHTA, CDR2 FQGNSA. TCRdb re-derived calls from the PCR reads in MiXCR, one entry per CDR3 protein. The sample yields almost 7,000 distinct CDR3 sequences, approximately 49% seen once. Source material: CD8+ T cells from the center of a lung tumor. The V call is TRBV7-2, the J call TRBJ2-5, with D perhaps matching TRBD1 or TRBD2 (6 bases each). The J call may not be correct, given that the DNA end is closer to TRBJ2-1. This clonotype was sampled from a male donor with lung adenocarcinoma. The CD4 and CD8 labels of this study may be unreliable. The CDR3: CASSRRGRIEETQFF. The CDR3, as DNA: TGTGCCAGCAGCCGTAGGGGGAGGATCGAAGAGACCCAGTTCTTC.